Sequencing of this TCR beta chain was carried out in a study of preoperative IRX-2 immunotherapy in early breast cancer. The CDR3 contains 14 residues. CDR1 and CDR2 from the germline V gene are SGHVS and FQNEAQ. Trimming pared 5 bases from V and 6 bases from J, leaving 17 bases between. Libraries were prepared by immunoSEQ multiplex PCR; TCRdb keeps only in-frame clonotypes and omits some of them. The sample has some 22,000 clones; approximately 95% are singletons. Described treatment: preoperative locoregional IRX-2 cytokine immunotherapy. This phase Ib study tested locoregional IRX-2 cytokine immunotherapy given before surgery.

The sample in question was tumor tissue, obtained after IRX-2 immunotherapy. This receptor was identified in a human donor with breast cancer. This chain links TRBV7-8 with TRBJ2-7, with D possibly matching TRBD1 (6 bases). Written as DNA, the CDR3 is TGTGCCAGCAGCCCCGACAGGAAAACCGTCGAGCAGTACTTC. This sequence encodes CASSPDRKTVEQYF.